In this sample, the clone carrying this T cell receptor beta chain turned up many times. The data belong to a study of T cells after yellow fever vaccination. The CDR3 has 15 residues. J gave up 4 bases and V 5 bases, and 5 bases lay outside the gene matches. Germline lookup yields CDR1 SGHTA and CDR2 FQGNSA. In TCRdb, the 5' RACE reads were re-called with MiXCR into one record per CDR3 protein. This table holds 350,000 to 550,000 distinct CDR3 sequences, roughly 20% found once. The chain joins TRBV7-2 to TRBJ2-1, with TRBD1 identical over 10 bases. The source was PBMCs, collected before the yellow fever booster vaccination. This clonotype was sampled from a man aged 18 to 29 who received the YFV17D yellow fever vaccine. CDR3 coding DNA: TGTGCCAGCAGCCCAGCGGGACAGGGGTACAATGAGCAGTTCTTC. Its protein product is CASSPAGQGYNEQFF.